This TCR beta chain originates from a study of OX40 agonist ivuxolimab in advanced cancers. The protocol was immunoSEQ multiplex PCR, while the TCRdb copy is restricted to in-frame clones and leaves out a portion. The profile shows 57,000 or so clones, roughly 84% of them singletons. Germline V gives CDR1 SGHNT, CDR2 YENEEA. This CDR3 has 13 amino acids. The ends lost 5 bases at V and 9 bases at J; junction bases unmatched: 7. The clonotype originates from an adult with an advanced solid tumor such as melanoma, head and neck, liver or kidney cancer. The chain has TRBV11-3 and TRBJ2-1; TRBD1 matches 7 bases. Source: CD4+ or CD8+ T cells sorted from blood, taken in a trial of the OX40 agonist ivuxolimab. The CDR3 spells CASSILRDSEQFF. The CDR3, as DNA: TGTGCCAGCAGCATCCTCCGGGACAGTGAGCAGTTCTTC.